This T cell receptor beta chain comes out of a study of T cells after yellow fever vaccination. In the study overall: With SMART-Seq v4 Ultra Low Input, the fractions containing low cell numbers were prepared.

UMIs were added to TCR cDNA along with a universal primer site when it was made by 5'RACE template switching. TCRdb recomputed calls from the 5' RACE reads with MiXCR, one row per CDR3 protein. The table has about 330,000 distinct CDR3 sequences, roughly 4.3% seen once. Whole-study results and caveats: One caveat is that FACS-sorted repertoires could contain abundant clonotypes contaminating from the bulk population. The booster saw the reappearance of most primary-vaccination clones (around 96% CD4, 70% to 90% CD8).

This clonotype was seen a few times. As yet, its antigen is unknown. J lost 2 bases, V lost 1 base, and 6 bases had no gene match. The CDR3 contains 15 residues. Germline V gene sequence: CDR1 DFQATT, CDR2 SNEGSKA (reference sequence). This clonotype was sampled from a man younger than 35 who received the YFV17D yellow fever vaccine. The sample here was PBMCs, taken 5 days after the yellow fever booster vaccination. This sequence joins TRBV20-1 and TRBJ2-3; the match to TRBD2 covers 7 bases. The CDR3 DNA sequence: TGCAGTGCTAGAGGCCTAGCGGAGGTCACAGATACGCAGTATTTT. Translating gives CSARGLAEVTDTQYF.